This is a list of T cell receptor beta chains from one sample in a study of blood T cells in healthy people across ages. TCRdb re-called the 5' RACE reads through MiXCR, storing one row per CDR3 protein. The sample includes about 1.4 million distinct CDR3 sequences, roughly 60% of them seen just once. Material for sequencing was blood. The receptors stem from a man aged 18 to 30 in good health. Each CDR3 is given with its conserved first and last residue. A D gene is named only where the DNA matches it firmly. Where a row states a size, it is once, few, many or the class of an expanded clone; other rows omit it.

d_call,v_call,clone_size,j_call,cdr3_aa,cdr3_nt
TRBD2,TRBV6-6,-,TRBJ2-7,CAKPGLAGSYEQYF,TGTGCCAAACCCGGACTAGCGGGCTCCTACGAGCAGTACTTC
TRBD1,TRBV6-2/TRBV6-3,-,TRBJ2-1,CASETGKSEQFF,TGTGCCAGCGAGACAGGGAAGAGTGAGCAGTTCTTC
-,TRBV12-3/TRBV12-4,-,TRBJ2-7,CASSLGTRRTNYEQYF,TGTGCCAGCAGTTTAGGGACCCGACGGACGAACTACGAGCAGTACTTC
-,TRBV25-1,-,TRBJ1-1,CASSEYMNTEAFF,TGTGCCAGCAGTGAATACATGAACACTGAAGCTTTCTTT
TRBD2,TRBV11-2,-,TRBJ2-1,CASSLDFLGLAGGEANNEQFF,TGTGCCAGCAGCTTAGACTTTTTGGGACTAGCGGGGGGGGAAGCTAACAATGAGCAGTTCTTC
-,TRBV2,-,TRBJ1-3,CASSRGPSALNTIYF,TGTGCCAGCAGCCGGGGACCATCGGCCCTAAACACCATATATTTT
-,TRBV11-2,-,TRBJ1-1,CASSLVWRTTEAFF,TGTGCCAGCAGCTTAGTGTGGAGGACGACTGAAGCTTTCTTT
-,TRBV2,-,TRBJ1-1,CASRNGQSSNTEAFF,TGTGCCAGCAGGAACGGACAGAGTTCGAACACTGAAGCTTTCTTT
-,TRBV27,-,TRBJ2-3,CASSLLKTRGGTDTQYF,TGTGCCAGCAGTTTGCTCAAAACCCGCGGGGGCACAGATACGCAGTATTTT
-,TRBV7-9,-,TRBJ1-3,CASRGEGNTIYF,TGTGCCAGCAGAGGGGAGGGAAACACCATATATTTT
-,TRBV4-1,few,TRBJ2-3,CASSQDGTRTDTQYF,TGCGCCAGCAGCCAAGACGGCACGCGCACAGATACGCAGTATTTT
TRBD1,TRBV20-1,-,TRBJ2-2,CSARRTGGGELFF,TGCAGTGCTAGACGGACAGGTGGCGGGGAGCTGTTTTTT
TRBD1,TRBV3-1,-,TRBJ2-7,CASSHRQGLGEQYF,TGTGCCAGCAGCCATCGACAGGGTTTAGGCGAGCAGTACTTC
-,TRBV4-1,few,TRBJ1-2,CASSPGGVPNYGYTF,TGCGCCAGCAGCCCGGGAGGGGTTCCGAACTATGGCTACACCTTC
TRBD2,TRBV4-2,few,TRBJ2-1,CASSLIAGEGNEQFF,TGTGCCAGCAGCCTAATAGCGGGAGAGGGTAATGAGCAGTTCTTC
TRBD1,TRBV9,-,TRBJ2-3,CASSDRGRKDTQYF,TGTGCCAGCTCGGACAGGGGGCGCAAAGATACGCAGTATTTT
-,TRBV11-1,-,TRBJ2-7,CASSLERGETYEQYF,TGTGCCAGCAGCTTAGAGAGGGGGGAAACCTACGAGCAGTACTTC
-,TRBV7-2,-,TRBJ2-7,CASSWRDNSYEQYF,TGTGCCAGCAGCTGGAGGGACAACTCCTACGAGCAGTACTTC
-,TRBV10-3,few,TRBJ2-5,CAISEFSQETQYF,TGTGCCATCAGTGAATTCAGTCAAGAGACCCAGTACTTC
-,TRBV27,-,TRBJ2-6,CASSSGPEPPGANVLTF,TGTGCCAGCAGTTCCGGACCCGAGCCCCCTGGGGCCAACGTCCTGACTTTC
TRBD1,TRBV7-9,few,TRBJ1-2,CASSSGTEKYGYTF,TGTGCCAGCAGCTCCGGGACAGAAAAGTATGGCTACACCTTC
-,TRBV11-2,-,TRBJ2-7,CASSLGTQLYNEQYF,TGTGCCAGCAGCTTAGGGACACAATTATACAATGAGCAGTACTTC
TRBD2,TRBV6-5,-,TRBJ2-7,CASSVTSGGFYEQYF,TGTGCCAGCAGCGTTACTAGCGGGGGGTTCTACGAGCAGTACTTC
-,TRBV20-1,-,TRBJ2-7,CSAATPISAYEQYF,TGCAGTGCAGCGACACCAATCTCGGCCTACGAGCAGTACTTC
-,TRBV20-1,once,TRBJ2-4,CSARSLTKNIQYF,TGCAGTGCTAGGTCTCTAACGAAAAACATTCAGTACTTC
-,TRBV12-3/TRBV12-4,-,TRBJ1-1,CASIKGGTEAFF,TGTGCCAGCATCAAAGGCGGAACTGAAGCTTTCTTT
TRBD1,TRBV9,-,TRBJ2-4,CASSVGQGDIQYF,TGTGCCAGCAGCGTCGGACAGGGCGATATTCAGTACTTC
TRBD2,TRBV20-1,-,TRBJ2-5,CSARQGSGGAKTQYF,TGCAGTGCTAGACAGGGCAGCGGGGGGGCTAAGACCCAGTACTTC
-,TRBV6-5,-,TRBJ2-1,CASSYSTGRDNNEQFF,TGTGCCAGCAGTTACTCCACGGGACGGGATAACAATGAGCAGTTCTTC
-,TRBV2,-,TRBJ2-1,CASSEFINEQFF,TGTGCCAGCAGTGAATTTATAAATGAGCAGTTCTTC
-,TRBV7-6,few,TRBJ2-2,CASKPRRVYSNTGELFF,TGTGCCAGCAAACCGAGGAGGGTCTATTCGAACACCGGGGAGCTGTTTTTT
-,TRBV12-3/TRBV12-4,-,TRBJ2-5,CASRRTAFTQETQYF,TGTGCCAGCAGAAGGACAGCCTTTACCCAAGAGACCCAGTACTTC
-,TRBV28,-,TRBJ1-2,CASSRTPTGAYGYTF,TGTGCCAGCAGCCGGACTCCGACAGGAGCCTATGGCTACACCTTC
-,TRBV6-2/TRBV6-3,many,TRBJ1-2,CASNRPGGYGYTF,TGTGCCAGCAATCGTCCAGGCGGCTATGGCTACACCTTC
TRBD1,TRBV5-1,few,TRBJ1-2,CASSLGTGGADGYTF,TGCGCCAGCAGCTTGGGGACAGGGGGCGCGGATGGCTACACCTTC
TRBD1,TRBV10-3,-,TRBJ1-2,CAIGTGTGPLYGYTF,TGTGCCATCGGAACCGGGACAGGGCCCCTCTATGGCTACACCTTC
-,TRBV4-1,-,TRBJ1-5,CASSQDPIRPNQPQHF,TGCGCCAGCAGCCAAGATCCCATAAGGCCAAATCAGCCCCAGCATTTT
-,TRBV5-1,-,TRBJ2-3,CASSLERPGTDTQYF,TGCGCCAGCAGCTTAGAACGGCCAGGCACAGATACGCAGTATTTT
TRBD2,TRBV5-5,-,TRBJ2-1,CASSLGRGGVYNEQFF,TGTGCCAGCAGCTTGGGTCGGGGGGGTGTCTACAATGAGCAGTTCTTC
TRBD1,TRBV5-1,-,TRBJ1-5,CASSRGTPGGSNQPQHF,TGCGCCAGCAGCCGCGGGACCCCAGGGGGCAGCAATCAGCCCCAGCATTTT
-,TRBV7-6,once,TRBJ2-1,CASTTEGIGAWDEQFF,TGTGCCAGCACCACCGAGGGTATTGGGGCTTGGGATGAGCAGTTCTTC
-,TRBV14,-,TRBJ2-3,CASSQLGGPIDTQYF,TGTGCCAGCAGCCAATTAGGAGGCCCCATCGATACGCAGTATTTT
TRBD2,TRBV20-1,-,TRBJ2-1,CSVKTSGRFYNEQFF,TGCAGTGTCAAGACTAGCGGGAGGTTCTACAATGAGCAGTTCTTC
-,TRBV6-6,few,TRBJ2-1,CASTLSPRYNEQFF,TGTGCCAGCACCCTTTCCCCTAGGTACAATGAGCAGTTCTTC
-,TRBV19,-,TRBJ2-3,CASRVADTQYF,TGTGCCAGTCGGGTGGCAGATACGCAGTATTTT
-,TRBV29-1,few,TRBJ1-2,CSVEGGGILDGYTF,TGCAGCGTTGAAGGGGGGGGGATTCTGGATGGCTACACCTTC
TRBD2,TRBV4-2,few,TRBJ2-4,CASSQEGTSGGVKNIQYF,TGTGCCAGCAGCCAAGAGGGGACTAGCGGGGGGGTCAAAAACATTCAGTACTTC
-,TRBV20-1,once,TRBJ2-7,CSGRGELTYEQYF,TGCAGTGGGAGGGGGGAACTAACCTACGAGCAGTACTTC
TRBD2,TRBV9,-,TRBJ2-5,CASSGQSGNKYF,TGTGCCAGCAGCGGTCAAAGCGGGAACAAGTACTTC
-,TRBV25-1,-,TRBJ1-2,CASSDHGGTGNYGYTF,TGTGCCAGCAGTGACCATGGGGGTACAGGGAACTATGGCTACACCTTC
-,TRBV7-6,-,TRBJ2-5,CASSLLVADQETQYF,TGTGCCAGCAGCTTATTGGTAGCGGATCAAGAGACCCAGTACTTC
-,TRBV29-1,many,TRBJ2-3,CSVEDGRGPLPTDTQYF,TGCAGCGTTGAAGATGGAAGGGGCCCGCTCCCCACAGATACGCAGTATTTT
-,TRBV4-3,once,TRBJ2-7,CASSYSSDPLTEQYF,TGCGCCAGCAGTTACTCGAGCGACCCCCTCACCGAGCAGTACTTC
-,TRBV4-3,few,TRBJ2-7,CASSQDFDLGPKGREQYF,TGCGCCAGCAGCCAAGATTTTGACCTGGGACCGAAGGGGAGGGAGCAGTACTTC